These 6 T cell receptor beta chains originate from one sample sequenced in a study of blood T cell repertoires in COVID-19. The method was immunoSEQ multiplex PCR; TCRdb's version includes in-frame clones alone and lacks a portion of them. The sample has 300,000 to 450,000 clones, roughly four fifths seen once. Sequenced material: peripheral blood. All receptors derive from a human donor with acute or convalescent COVID-19. The donor label of this sample is uncertain.

This chain joins TRBV29-1 and TRBJ2-3; 9 nucleotides agree with TRBD2. The CDR3 length is 14 residues. The V segment lost 8 bases and the J segment 2 bases; nucleotides outside the gene matches: 8. CDR1 and CDR2 from the germline V gene are SQVTM and ANQGSEA. In DNA form, the CDR3 reads TGCAGCTTCCCCGGGACTAGCCACACAGATACGCAGTATTTT. Translation gives CSFPGTSHTDTQYF.

The V and J genes are TRBV5-1 and TRBJ2-7; D might be TRBD2 (5 bases). V was pared by 3 bases and J by 0 bases, with 7 bases between. The CDR3 is 13 amino acids. Germline CDR1 and CDR2: SGHRS and YFSETQ. The CDR3 protein is CASSSDYSYEQYF. For the CDR3, the DNA is TGCGCCAGCAGCTCAGACTACTCCTACGAGCAGTACTTC. The whole variable domain, remainder taken from reference TRBV5-1 and TRBJ2-7, is KAGVTQTPRYLIKTRGQQVTLSCSPISGHRSVSWYQQTPGQGLQFLFEYFSETQRNKGNFPGRFSGRQFSNSRSEMNVSTLELGDSALYLCASSSDYSYEQYFGPGTRLTVT.

The chain joins TRBV5-1 to TRBJ1-2, with D possibly TRBD1 on 6 matching bases. The length of the CDR3 is 14 residues. Between the trimmed V and J ends, which lost 10 bases and 0 bases, there was a span of 16 bases. CDR1 and CDR2 from the germline V gene are SGHRS and YFSETQ. The CDR3 loop is CASRGGGTNYGYTF. CDR3 DNA: TGCGCCTCGCGGGGGGGCGGCACTAACTATGGCTACACCTTC.

The J gene is TRBJ1-2, the V gene TRBV6-1; 10 bases fit TRBD1. This CDR3 contains 17 residues. Germline V gene data show CDR1 as MNHNS and CDR2 as SASEGT. The ends lost 2 bases at V and 3 bases at J; junction bases unmatched: 9. This chain's CDR3 is CASSEPTDRGQDYGYTF. CDR3 DNA sequence: TGTGCCAGCAGTGAACCCACCGACAGGGGGCAGGACTATGGCTACACCTTC.

V usage is TRBV15 and J usage is TRBJ1-2; D remains ambiguous. Trimming shortened V by 3 bases and J by 5 bases, and 19 bases separated the two germline ends. The germline V gene has CDR1 LNHNV and CDR2 YYDKDF (reference sequence). This CDR3 is built from 16 residues. The chain's CDR3 is CATSRGDRGRLYGYTF. The CDR3 coding sequence is TGTGCCACCAGCAGGGGCGACCGCGGGAGGCTATATGGCTACACCTTC.

The chain combines TRBV28 with TRBJ2-7, with 9 positions matching TRBD2. This CDR3 spans 15 amino acids. CDR1 is MDHEN and CDR2 is SYDVKM in the germline V gene. Trimming removed 5 bases from V and 4 bases from J; junction bases left unmatched: 9. DNA for the CDR3: TGTGCCAGCAGTACCCAGCGGGGGGCCCTATACGAGCAGTACTTC. Translation: CASSTQRGALYEQYF.